These 8 T cell receptor beta chains were sequenced from one sample in a study of CD8+CD57+ T cells in acquired aplastic anemia. Patients chosen for sequencing had CD8+CD57+ cells that had expanded, as shown by flow cytometry. CDR3 and TCR beta VDJ profiling relied on genomic DNA as the template. TCRdb processed the reads anew with MiXCR; each CDR3 protein has one entry. The sample shows roughly 61,000 distinct CDR3 sequences, approximately 50% of them seen only once. The sample taken for sequencing was sorted CD4+, CD8+, or CD8+CD57+ T cells (not recorded which) from PBMCs. The receptors come from a human donor with aplastic anemia.

The V gene is TRBV9, the J gene TRBJ1-6, with D hard to call. Germline lookup yields CDR1 SGDLS and CDR2 YYNGEE. Trimming removed 3 bases from V and 6 bases from J, with 10 bases in between. The CDR3 is 14 amino acids. Here the CDR3 DNA reads TGTGCCAGCAGCGAGACACATTCTAATTCACCCCTCCACTTT. Amino acid sequence: CASSETHSNSPLHF.

The chain links TRBV25-1 to TRBJ2-1; TRBD2 matches 8 bases. Germline lookup yields CDR1 MGHDK and CDR2 SYGVNS. The CDR3 contains 14 residues. The V and J ends lost 5 bases and 4 bases, in that order; junction bases with no gene match: 4. The CDR3 DNA follows: TGTGCCAGCAGTTACCGGGGGGGATACAATGAGCAGTTCTTC. As protein: CASSYRGGYNEQFF.

Many counts were recorded for this clonotype. DNA of the CDR3: TGTGCCAGCAGTTACGGAGCACTAGCGGGGGGCGGTGCTGAGCAGTTCTTC. Translation: CASSYGALAGGGAEQFF. The chain links TRBV6-5 to TRBJ2-1; TRBD2 agrees at 12 bases. The length of the CDR3 is 17 residues. The ends lost 2 bases at V and 9 bases at J; junction bases unmatched: 11. CDR1 is MNHEY and CDR2 is SVGAGI in the germline V gene.

This clonotype was detected many times. The chain combines TRBV5-4 with TRBJ2-7, with D tentatively TRBD2 (5 bases). Per the germline V gene, CDR1 is SGHNT and CDR2 is YYREEE (reference sequence). The CDR3 has 12 amino acids. The germline V and J ends were trimmed by 0 bases and 7 bases, with 8 bases remaining between them. The CDR3 here is CASSLGAGEQYV. In nucleotides, the CDR3 is TGTGCCAGCAGCTTGGGTGCGGGTGAGCAGTACGTC.

This sequence joins TRBV4-1 and TRBJ1-1; 8 positions agree with TRBD1. CDR1 and CDR2 from the germline V gene are MGHRA and YSYEKL. The ends lost 0 bases at V and 5 bases at J; junction bases unmatched: 5. This CDR3 has 15 amino acids. CDR3 bases: TGCGCCAGCAGCCAAGAGGACAGGGTGAGGACTGAAGCTTTCTTT. This codes for CASSQEDRVRTEAFF.

The CDR3, as DNA: TGCAGTGCCTCAGGGTTGGGGAGGCAGCCCCAGCATTTT. Translated: CSASGLGRQPQHF. The V call is TRBV20-1, the J call TRBJ1-5; weak D call: TRBD1 (5 bases). This CDR3 contains 13 residues. Trimming pared 6 bases from V and 7 bases from J, leaving 16 bases between. CDR1 DFQATT and CDR2 SNEGSKA come from the germline V gene (reference sequence).

The chain combines TRBV20-1 with TRBJ2-1; a weak D match, TRBD2 (5 bases). Germline CDR1 reads DFQATT; CDR2 reads SNEGSKA (reference sequence). Deletions cut 4 bases from V and 0 bases from J, with 13 bases between. The CDR3 has 15 amino acids. For the CDR3, the DNA is TGCAGTGCTACCCTCGGGGATAGCTCCTACAATGAGCAGTTCTTC. Protein product: CSATLGDSSYNEQFF.

This clonotype was seen more than once but under ten times. The rearrangement links TRBV29-1 to TRBJ1-1, with TRBD1 matching 8 bases. The length of the CDR3 is 13 residues. J gave up 1 base and V 7 bases, and 5 bases lay outside the gene matches. CDR1 SQVTM and CDR2 ANQGSEA come from the germline V gene. CDR3 DNA sequence: TGCAGCGACCAGGGGGCTGGGAACACTGAAGCTTTCTTT. Protein: CSDQGAGNTEAFF.